These T cell receptor beta chains were read from a single sample in a study of shared clonotypes between healthy human individuals. Sequenced by immunoSEQ multiplex PCR; TCRdb stores in-frame clones only, minus some. The data show about 580,000 clones, nearly 98% seen once. Sequencing used naive CD8+ T cells sorted from blood. These receptors all come from a man aged 30 to 45 in good health. Both conserved end residues are part of each CDR3. A D gene is named only where the DNA matches it firmly. Expanded clones are given a class, and other clones once, few, many or no size at all.

>TRBJ2-7|-|TRBV7-2|-
TGTGCCAGCAGCTTAGAGCTGGGGCCCTCCTACGAGCAGTACTTC
CASSLELGPSYEQYF
>TRBJ2-2|TRBD2|TRBV4-2|-
TGTGCCAGCAGCCAAGAGGGGGAAGAGCGGGAGGGCCAAACCGGGGAGCTGTTTTTT
CASSQEGEEREGQTGELFF
>TRBJ1-2|TRBD1|TRBV7-9|-
TGTGCCAGCAGCTTCCCCCAGGGGGATGGCTACACCTTC
CASSFPQGDGYTF
>TRBJ2-2|-|TRBV25-1|-
TGTGCCAGCAGTGACGGTTGGGGGACCGGGGAGCTGTTTTTT
CASSDGWGTGELFF
>TRBJ1-2|TRBD1|TRBV11-2|-
TGTGCCAGCAGCTTAGAAGGGGGCGCGGGCTACACCTTC
CASSLEGGAGYTF
>TRBJ2-1|-|TRBV13|-
TGTGCCAGCAGCCCCCCTGAGGCGATCGATGAGCAGTTCTTC
CASSPPEAIDEQFF
>TRBJ2-7|-|TRBV15|-
TGTGCCACCAGCCTACCCGGGGGACAGTCTTCCTACGAGCAGTACTTC
CATSLPGGQSSYEQYF
>TRBJ2-1|TRBD2|TRBV19|-
TGTGCCAGTAGTATAGAGTGGGGCGGGGGAACCTACAATGAGCAGTTCTTC
CASSIEWGGGTYNEQFF
>TRBJ2-2|TRBD1|TRBV9|-
TGTGCCAGCAGAGGGACAGGCAAACCCACCGGGGAGCTGTTTTTT
CASRGTGKPTGELFF
>TRBJ2-5|TRBD2|TRBV9|-
TGTGCCAGCAGCGTAGTGGGGGGGACCCACCTCCAAGAGACCCAGTACTTC
CASSVVGGTHLQETQYF
>TRBJ2-1|-|TRBV27|-
TGTGCCAGCAGCGAAGGGCCCTACAATGAGCAGTTCTTC
CASSEGPYNEQFF
>TRBJ2-7|-|TRBV11-2|-
TGTGCCAGCAGCTCGTGGGCGGGTGGGGATCACTACGAGCAGTACTTC
CASSSWAGGDHYEQYF
>TRBJ2-1|-|TRBV21-1|-
TGTGCCAGCAGCGCTCGCCCCTCGGGCTGGGAATACAATGAGCAGTTCTTC
CASSARPSGWEYNEQFF
>TRBJ2-1|-|TRBV29-1|-
TGCAGCGTATGCCCAGCCTCCTACAATGAGCAGTTCTTC
CSVCPASYNEQFF
>TRBJ1-1|-|TRBV5-4|-
TGTGCCAGCAGCTTGTCGTTCGACAGACCGAACACTGAAGCTTTCTTT
CASSLSFDRPNTEAFF
>TRBJ2-1|-|TRBV2|-
TGTGCCAGCAGTGGCCCGTACAATGAGCAGTTCTTC
CASSGPYNEQFF
>TRBJ1-5|-|TRBV2|-
TGTGCCAGCAGCCCACCGACGGTGGAGCCCCAGCATTTT
CASSPPTVEPQHF
>TRBJ1-5|-|TRBV6-5|-
TGTGCCAGCAGTTTTGGACGGAGTAATAGCAATCAGCCCCAGCATTTT
CASSFGRSNSNQPQHF
>TRBJ2-5|-|TRBV29-1|-
TGCAGCGTAAGTCAGCTAGAGACCCAGTACTTC
CSVSQLETQYF
>TRBJ1-1|-|TRBV6-5|-
TGTGCCAGCAGTTACTCGGCAGGGGCCGAGAACACTGAAGCTTTCTTT
CASSYSAGAENTEAFF
>TRBJ2-7|-|TRBV15|-
TGTGCCACCAGCAGGACCTTAGAGGCGGCTCACTACGAGCAGTACTTC
CATSRTLEAAHYEQYF
>TRBJ2-3|-|TRBV5-6|-
TGTGCCAGCAGCGGGGGTCTTAGCGGATTCACAGATACGCAGTATTTT
CASSGGLSGFTDTQYF
>TRBJ1-2|-|TRBV12-5|-
TGTGCTAGTGGTTCCCCAGGGGATGGTGCTAACTATGGCTACACCTTC
CASGSPGDGANYGYTF
>TRBJ2-7|TRBD2|TRBV7-9|-
TGTGCCAGCAGCACAACCAGGACTAGCGGGAGGGTCTACGAGCAGTACTTC
CASSTTRTSGRVYEQYF
>TRBJ1-1|TRBD1|TRBV27|-
TGTGCCAGCAGTTTATACAGGGGGGGTGAAGCTTTCTTT
CASSLYRGGEAFF
>TRBJ1-1|-|TRBV4-2|-
TGTGCCAGCAGCCAAGGGGAGAACACTGAAGCTTTCTTT
CASSQGENTEAFF
>TRBJ1-1|-|TRBV10-3|once
TGTGCCATCAGTGGGACAGAACTCATGAACACTGAAGCTTTCTTT
CAISGTELMNTEAFF
>TRBJ2-6|-|TRBV7-9|once
TGTGCCAGCAGCTCTAGCGTCAGAAACTCTGGGGCCAACGTCCTGACTTTC
CASSSSVRNSGANVLTF
>TRBJ2-1|-|TRBV5-1|-
TGCGCCAGCACCCGCGACCATGGGGATGAGCAGTTCTTC
CASTRDHGDEQFF
>TRBJ1-1|-|TRBV2|-
TGTGCCAGCATTATTCAGGATGAAGCTTTCTTT
CASIIQDEAFF
>TRBJ2-1|-|TRBV11-1|once
TGTGCCAGCAGCTTACCAACTAGGGCTGGCAATGAGCAGTTCTTC
CASSLPTRAGNEQFF
>TRBJ2-4|TRBD1|TRBV9|-
TGTGCCAGCAGCCCATCGACAGGGGAGGTCGGAAACATTCAGTACTTC
CASSPSTGEVGNIQYF
>TRBJ1-5|-|TRBV15|-
TGTGCCACCAGCAGAGATTTACTTGATCAGCCCCAGCATTTT
CATSRDLLDQPQHF
>TRBJ2-5|TRBD2|TRBV11-2|-
TGTGCCAGCAGCGTTTGGGAGCGGGAGGGCACCGAGACCCAGTACTTC
CASSVWEREGTETQYF
>TRBJ2-5|-|TRBV5-1|-
TGCGCCAGCAGCATACCGACAGCAAAAGAGACCCAGTACTTC
CASSIPTAKETQYF
>TRBJ2-2|-|TRBV7-8|-
TGTGCCAGCAGCTTAGATCTGGGTCGCGAGCTGTTTTTT
CASSLDLGRELFF
>TRBJ1-4|-|TRBV7-8|-
TGTGCCAGCAGCTTAGCCCCCCGATATGACAGTGAAAAACTGTTTTTT
CASSLAPRYDSEKLFF
>TRBJ2-1|-|TRBV27|-
TGTGCCAGCAGTTTATTGGGGGAGAATGAGCAGTTCTTC
CASSLLGENEQFF
>TRBJ2-7|-|TRBV27|-
TGTGCCAGCAGTTTAGGCAGCCTTAACGAGCAGTACTTC
CASSLGSLNEQYF
>TRBJ2-5|-|TRBV7-9|-
TGTGCCAGCAGCTTAGCTGGGGTTCAAGAGACCCAGTACTTC
CASSLAGVQETQYF
>TRBJ2-3|-|TRBV6-5|once
TGTGCCAGCAGTTACTCCCCGGGGGCCAGCACAGATACGCAGTATTTT
CASSYSPGASTDTQYF